The TCR beta chain described here comes from a study of cytomegalovirus exposure and HLA in healthy donors. The table came from immunoSEQ multiplex PCR; TCRdb's copy has only in-frame clones and leaves some out. The data contain 80,000 to 100,000 clones, around 90% of them singletons. Per the germline V gene, CDR1 is LNHDA and CDR2 is SQIVND (reference sequence). The CDR3 is made up of 14 amino acids. V shed 6 bases, J shed 2 bases, and the junction held 4 bases outside the gene matches. What was sequenced was PBMCs. V usage is TRBV19 and J usage is TRBJ1-1; TRBD1 matches at 9 bases. The receptor was derived from a woman in her twenties or thirties in good health and CMV-seronegative. CDR3 protein: CASRPDRGNTEAFF. The CDR3 DNA is TGTGCCAGTAGACCGGACAGGGGAAACACTGAAGCTTTCTTT. The full variable domain, its missing parts supplied by reference TRBV19 and TRBJ1-1, is DGGITQSPKYLFRKEGQNVTLSCEQNLNHDAMYWYRQDPGQGLRLIYYSQIVNDFQKGDIAEGYSVSREKKESFPLTVTSAQKNPTAFYLCASRPDRGNTEAFFGQGTRLTVV.